This T cell receptor (beta chain) was obtained from a study of neoadjuvant anti-PD-1 for oral cavity cancer. Clones were sequenced by immunoSEQ multiplex PCR, and TCRdb holds only the in-frame ones, with some missing. The repertoire holds 6,600 or so clones, with approximately 45% as singletons. Sequencing was performed on tumor tissue, taken before nivolumab (anti-PD-1) treatment. The clonotype comes from a person aged 40 to 85 with oral cavity squamous cell carcinoma.

The CDR3 sequence: CASSPRTGASQETQYF. CDR3 DNA sequence: TGTGCCAGCAGCCCCAGAACAGGGGCGTCTCAAGAGACCCAGTACTTC. The chain couples TRBV11-3 to TRBJ2-5; 7 bases are shared with TRBD1. The length of the CDR3 is 16 residues. Germline V gene sequence: CDR1 SGHNT, CDR2 YENEEA. V lost 5 bases, J lost 2 bases, and 11 bases stayed unmatched.